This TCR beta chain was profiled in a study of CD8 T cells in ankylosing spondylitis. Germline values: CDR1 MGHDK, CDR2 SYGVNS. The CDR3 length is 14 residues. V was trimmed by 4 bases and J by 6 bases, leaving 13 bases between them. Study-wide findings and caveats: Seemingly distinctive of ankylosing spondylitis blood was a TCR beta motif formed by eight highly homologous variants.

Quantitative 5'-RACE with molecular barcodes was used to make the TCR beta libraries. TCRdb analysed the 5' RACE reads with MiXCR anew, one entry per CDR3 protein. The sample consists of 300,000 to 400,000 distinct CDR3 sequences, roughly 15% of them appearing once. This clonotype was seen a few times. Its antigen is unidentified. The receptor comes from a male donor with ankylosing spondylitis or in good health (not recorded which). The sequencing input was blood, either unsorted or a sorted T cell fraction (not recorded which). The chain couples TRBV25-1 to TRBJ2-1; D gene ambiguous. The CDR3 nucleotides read TGTGCCAGCAGTGTGGCAGGTGGTGGCAATGAGCAGTTCTTC. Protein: CASSVAGGGNEQFF.